This T cell receptor beta chain was identified in a study of control samples from healthy donors and cancer patients. The repertoire was sequenced with immunoSEQ multiplex PCR; TCRdb's copy has only in-frame clones and lacks some. The sample lists roughly 86,000 clones, approximately 93% occurring once. The CDR3 has 17 amino acids. Trimming removed 6 bases from V and 3 bases from J, with 21 bases in between. In germline, CDR1 is SGHRS, CDR2 YFSETQ. The sequencing sample was made of blood. The clonotype was recovered from a woman between 25 and 40 years old in good health. The chain recombines TRBV5-1 with TRBJ2-2; tentative D call: TRBD1 (6 bases). In nucleotides, the CDR3 is TGCGCCAGCACCCTGGGGTCCTCAGGGGCCCACACCGGGGAGCTGTTTTTT. Its protein product is CASTLGSSGAHTGELFF.